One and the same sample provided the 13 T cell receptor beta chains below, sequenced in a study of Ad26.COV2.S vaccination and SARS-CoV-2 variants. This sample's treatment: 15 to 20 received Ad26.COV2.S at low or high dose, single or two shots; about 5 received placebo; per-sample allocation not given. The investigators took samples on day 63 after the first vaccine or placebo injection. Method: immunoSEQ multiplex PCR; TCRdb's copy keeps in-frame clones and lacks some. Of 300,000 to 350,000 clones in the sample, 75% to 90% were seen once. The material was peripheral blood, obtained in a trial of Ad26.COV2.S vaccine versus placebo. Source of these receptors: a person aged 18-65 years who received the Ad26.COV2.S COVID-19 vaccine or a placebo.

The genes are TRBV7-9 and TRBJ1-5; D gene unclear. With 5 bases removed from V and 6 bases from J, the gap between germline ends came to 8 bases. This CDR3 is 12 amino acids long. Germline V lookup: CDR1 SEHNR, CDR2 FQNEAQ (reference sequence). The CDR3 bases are TGTGCCAGCAGCGCCGACGGTCAGCCCCAGCATTTT. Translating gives CASSADGQPQHF.

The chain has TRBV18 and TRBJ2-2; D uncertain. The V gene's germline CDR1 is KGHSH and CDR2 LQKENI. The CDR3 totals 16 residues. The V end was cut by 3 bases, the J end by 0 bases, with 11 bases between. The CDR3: CASSPSMGANTGELFF. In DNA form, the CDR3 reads TGTGCCAGCTCACCCAGTATGGGCGCGAACACCGGGGAGCTGTTTTTT.

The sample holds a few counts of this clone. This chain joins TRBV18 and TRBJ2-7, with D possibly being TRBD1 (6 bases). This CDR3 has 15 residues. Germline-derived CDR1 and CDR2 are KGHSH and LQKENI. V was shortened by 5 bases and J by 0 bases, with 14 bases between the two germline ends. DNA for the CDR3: TGTGCCAGCTCATCCGGTGGGGGCCCCTCCTACGAGCAGTACTTC. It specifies CASSSGGGPSYEQYF.

CDR3 region: CASSPPGRSNSPLHF. CDR3 sequence (DNA): TGTGCCAGTAGCCCTCCAGGGAGGTCGAATTCACCCCTCCACTTT. The chain couples TRBV19 to TRBJ1-6; D possibly corresponds to TRBD1 (5 bases). In germline, CDR1 is LNHDA, CDR2 SQIVND (reference sequence). Trimming pared 6 bases from V and 7 bases from J, leaving 16 bases between. This CDR3 contains 15 residues.

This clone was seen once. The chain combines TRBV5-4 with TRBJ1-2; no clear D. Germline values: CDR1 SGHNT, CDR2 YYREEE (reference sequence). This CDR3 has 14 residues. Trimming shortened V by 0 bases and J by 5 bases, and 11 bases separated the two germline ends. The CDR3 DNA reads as TGTGCCAGCAGCTTGGAGACTGCCGGGTATGGCTACACCTTC. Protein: CASSLETAGYGYTF.

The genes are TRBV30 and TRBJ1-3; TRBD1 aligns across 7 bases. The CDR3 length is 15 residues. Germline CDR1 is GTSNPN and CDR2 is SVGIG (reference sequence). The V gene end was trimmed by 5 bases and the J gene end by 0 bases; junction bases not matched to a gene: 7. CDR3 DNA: TGTGCCTGGGATGGACAGGCGGACTCTGGAAACACCATATATTTT. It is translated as CAWDGQADSGNTIYF.

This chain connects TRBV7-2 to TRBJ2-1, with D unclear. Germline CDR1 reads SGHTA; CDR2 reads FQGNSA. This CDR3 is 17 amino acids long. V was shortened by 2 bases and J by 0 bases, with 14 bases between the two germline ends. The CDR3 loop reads CASSLRPLVSSYNEQFF. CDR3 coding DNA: TGTGCCAGCAGCTTACGCCCTTTGGTGAGCTCCTACAATGAGCAGTTCTTC.

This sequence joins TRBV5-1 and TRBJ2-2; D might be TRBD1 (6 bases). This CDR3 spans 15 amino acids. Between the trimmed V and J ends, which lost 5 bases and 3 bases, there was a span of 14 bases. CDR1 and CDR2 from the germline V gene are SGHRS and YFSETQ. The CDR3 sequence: CASRLSGADTGELFF. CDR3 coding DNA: TGCGCCAGCAGGTTATCAGGGGCGGACACCGGGGAGCTGTTTTTT.

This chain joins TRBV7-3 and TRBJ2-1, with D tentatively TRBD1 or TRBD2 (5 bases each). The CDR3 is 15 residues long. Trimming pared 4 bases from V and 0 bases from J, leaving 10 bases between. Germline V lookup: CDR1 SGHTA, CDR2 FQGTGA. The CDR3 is CASSWGGSSYNEQFF. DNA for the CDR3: TGTGCCAGCAGCTGGGGCGGGTCCTCCTACAATGAGCAGTTCTTC.

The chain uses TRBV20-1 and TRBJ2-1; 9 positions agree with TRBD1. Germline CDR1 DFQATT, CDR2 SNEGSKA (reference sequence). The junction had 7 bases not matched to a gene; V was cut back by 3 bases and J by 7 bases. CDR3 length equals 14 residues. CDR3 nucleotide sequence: TGCAGTGCTAGTGGGACAGGGCCCGGAAATGAGCAGTTCTTC. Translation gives CSASGTGPGNEQFF.

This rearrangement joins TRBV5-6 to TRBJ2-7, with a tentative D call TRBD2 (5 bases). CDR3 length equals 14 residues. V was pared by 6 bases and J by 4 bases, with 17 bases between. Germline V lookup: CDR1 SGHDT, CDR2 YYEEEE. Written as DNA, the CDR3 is TGTGCCAGCAACTCACACCCCTCGGGGTACGAGCAGTACTTC. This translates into CASNSHPSGYEQYF.

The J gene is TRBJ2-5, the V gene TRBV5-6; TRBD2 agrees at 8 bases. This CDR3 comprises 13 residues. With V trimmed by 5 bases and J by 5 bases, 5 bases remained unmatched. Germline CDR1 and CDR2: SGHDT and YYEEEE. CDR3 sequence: CASSYGRGETQYF. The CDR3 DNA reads TGTGCCAGCAGTTACGGGAGGGGGGAGACCCAGTACTTC.

The DNA of the CDR3 is TGTGCCAGCAGCTACCGGACTAGCGGGGGACCGGGGGAGCAGTACTTC. This codes for CASSYRTSGGPGEQYF. The chain links TRBV7-2 to TRBJ2-7, with 13 bases lining up with TRBD2. V gave up 4 bases and J gave up 7 bases; unmatched junction bases: 10. There are 16 residues in the CDR3. CDR1 is SGHTA and CDR2 is FQGNSA in the germline V gene.